Each of the 27 T cell receptor beta chains below was sequenced from the same sample in a study of regulatory T cells in long-lasting Graves disease. Arm-PCR of CDR3 regions and iRepertoire HTBI primers were used to build TCR beta libraries. MiXCR, run by TCRdb on the multiplex PCR reads, gives a single entry per CDR3 protein. The data contain around 460,000 distinct CDR3 sequences, 20% to 25% of them singletons. Documented time point: persistent/refractory GD, antithyroid drugs over 5 years with positive TRAb. Extracted PBMC RNA gave rise to the TCR library. Sample: peripheral blood mononuclear cells (PBMCs), taken when the disease was refractory, from a patient treated with antithyroid drugs. The receptors originated from a female donor with Graves disease.

A note on this clonotype: Since a much larger clone is just one base distant, this may be a read error. The chain combines TRBV28 with TRBJ2-7, with 7 positions matching TRBD2. V lost 8 bases to trimming and J lost 4 bases; unmatched junction nucleotides: 8. The CDR3 totals 13 residues. Germline V gene data show CDR1 as MDHEN and CDR2 as SYDVKM. CDR3 loop: CASVTGGIYEQYF. The CDR3 DNA sequence: TGTGCCAGCGTGACGGGGGGAATTTACGAGCAGTACTTC.

This chain joins TRBV19 and TRBJ2-7; D not resolved. Trimming left V 3 bases short and J 5 bases short, with 11 bases between. Germline CDR1 reads LNHDA; CDR2 reads SQIVND (reference sequence). CDR3 length: 13 residues. CDR3 coding DNA: TGTGCCAGTAGTATTTTGGGGTCCCACGAGCAGTACTTC. Amino acids: CASSILGSHEQYF. The variable domain in full, completed from reference TRBV19 and TRBJ2-7, reads DGGITQSPKYLFRKEGQNVTLSCEQNLNHDAMYWYRQDPGQGLRLIYYSQIVNDFQKGDIAEGYSVSREKKESFPLTVTSAQKNPTAFYLCASSILGSHEQYFGPGTRLTVT.

The chain joins TRBV4-1 to TRBJ2-5, with D possibly matching TRBD2 (5 bases). The CDR3 is made up of 12 amino acids. Trimming pared 8 bases from V and 5 bases from J, leaving 12 bases between. The germline V gene has CDR1 MGHRA and CDR2 YSYEKL. The CDR3 DNA is TGCGCCAGCGGCGCTAGCATGGAGACCCAGTACTTC. Translated: CASGASMETQYF.

Many counts were recorded for this clonotype. The chain has TRBV2 and TRBJ1-1; 7 bases line up with TRBD1. CDR3 length: 15 amino acids. Germline-derived CDR1 and CDR2 are SNHLY and FYNNEI. The J segment lost 6 bases and the V segment lost 3 bases, leaving 10 bases of the junction unmatched. CDR3 coding DNA: TGTGCCAGCAGTGATCGACCCCCTGACAGGGCTGAAGCTTTCTTT. Encoded protein: CASSDRPPDRAEAFF. Full variable domain (outside the CDR3, taken from reference TRBV2 and TRBJ1-1): EPEVTQTPSHQVTQMGQEVILRCVPISNHLYFYWYRQILGQKVEFLVSFYNNEISEKSEIFDDQFSVERPDGSNFTLKIRSTKLEDSAMYFCASSDRPPDRAEAFFGQGTRLTVV.

This clonotype was seen at least ten times. The chain links TRBV7-2 to TRBJ2-7; 7 positions agree with TRBD2. J was trimmed by 4 bases and V by 1 base; bases with no gene match: 7. This CDR3 contains 15 residues. The V gene's germline CDR1 is SGHTA and CDR2 FQGNSA. The CDR3 region is CASSLGSTSEYEQYF. The CDR3 DNA reads TGTGCCAGCAGCTTAGGAAGTACTAGCGAGTACGAGCAGTACTTC.

V gene TRBV5-1 combines with J gene TRBJ2-3, with D possibly matching TRBD1 (5 bases). This CDR3 has 15 residues. The germline V gene encodes CDR1 SGHRS and CDR2 YFSETQ. The V end lost 3 bases, the J end lost 0 bases, and 11 bases lay between the germline ends. CDR3 nucleotide sequence: TGCGCCAGCAGCTCCGCCGACAGAAGCACAGATACGCAGTATTTT. Translation: CASSSADRSTDTQYF.

This clonotype has a count of ten or more. V is TRBV27 and J is TRBJ1-6, with no clear D. V dropped 0 bases and J dropped 8 bases, with 14 bases sitting between them. Germline lookup yields CDR1 MNHEY and CDR2 SMNVEV (reference sequence). The length of the CDR3 is 16 residues. The CDR3 sequence: CASSLSNRLTYSPLHF. CDR3 DNA: TGTGCCAGCAGTTTATCGAATCGATTGACCTATTCACCCCTCCACTTT.

This clonotype occurred a few times. An end of the junction does not agree with germline; a read error may underlie this. The chain carries TRBV19 and TRBJ1-3; D perhaps matches TRBD1 (5 bases). CDR1 and CDR2 from the germline V gene are LNHDA and SQIVND (reference sequence). The CDR3 is 13 residues long. The CDR3 is CASSPTGTHNLNF. Written as DNA, the CDR3 is TGTGCCAGTAGTCCTACCGGGACGCATAATCTTAATTTT.

The rearrangement links TRBV28 to TRBJ1-2; unclear D gene. Germline V CDR1 and CDR2: MDHEN, SYDVKM. This CDR3 has 17 amino acids. Trimming left V 6 bases short and J 3 bases short, with 23 bases between. CDR3 sequence: CASSANGLALGDYGYTF. Written as DNA, the CDR3 is TGTGCCAGCAGCGCCAACGGACTCGCCCTGGGAGACTATGGCTACACCTTC.

The chain carries TRBV24-1 and TRBJ2-2; D gene unclear. Trimming took 2 bases from V and 2 from J, leaving 8 bases between them. Germline V gene lookup returns CDR1 KGHDR and CDR2 SFDVKD. This CDR3 comprises 15 residues. This CDR3 is CATSDWKANTGELFF. CDR3 DNA: TGTGCCACCAGTGATTGGAAGGCAAACACCGGGGAGCTGTTTTTT.

J is TRBJ1-4 and V is TRBV19; 7 bases fit TRBD1. With V trimmed by 10 bases and J by 8 bases, 10 bases remained unmatched. Germline assignment: CDR1 LNHDA and CDR2 SQIVND (reference sequence). The CDR3 runs 13 residues. This CDR3 is CAIPTGRDEKLFF. DNA for the CDR3: TGTGCCATACCGACAGGGCGGGACGAAAAACTGTTTTTT.

This clonotype was found a few times. One base away lies a much larger clone, so this may be a sequencing read error. The rearrangement links TRBV11-2 to TRBJ1-2; 7 nucleotides match TRBD1. The CDR3 runs 17 residues. Germline loops: CDR1 SGHAT, CDR2 FQNNGV. The CDR3 region is CVSSPDREGGIPIGYTF. The DNA of the CDR3 is TGTGTCAGCAGTCCTGACAGGGAAGGTGGAATCCCCATTGGCTACACCTTC.

This clonotype occurred many times. V and J are TRBV30 and TRBJ1-4; 7 bases align to TRBD1. The V segment lost 3 bases and the J segment 5 bases; nucleotides outside the gene matches: 3. The CDR3 extends over 13 amino acids. The germline gives CDR1 GTSNPN, CDR2 SVGIG (reference sequence). The CDR3 DNA is TGTGCCTGGAGAGGGACAGTAAATGAAAAACTGTTTTTT. Translated: CAWRGTVNEKLFF.

V is TRBV11-2 and J is TRBJ1-6, with a tentative D call TRBD1 (5 bases). Germline assignment: CDR1 SGHAT and CDR2 FQNNGV. The CDR3 runs to 14 residues. Trimming took off 4 bases at V and 9 bases at J, with 13 bases between the two ends. The CDR3 protein is CASSSPSGGSPLHF. As DNA, the CDR3 is TGTGCCAGCAGCTCGCCATCGGGGGGTTCACCCCTCCACTTT.

With respect to this clonotype: A much larger clone lies a single base off, so this may be a read error. The chain uses TRBV6-5 and TRBJ2-5, with D uncertain. CDR1 and CDR2 (germline): MNHEY, SVGAGI. The CDR3 consists of 13 residues. The CDR3 DNA reads TGTGCCGGCAGTTACCCAAGTCCAGAGACCCAGTACTTC. It is translated as CAGSYPSPETQYF.

V usage is TRBV7-8 and J usage is TRBJ1-2; TRBD1 agrees at 12 bases. The CDR3 sequence is 18 residues long. V was pared by 4 bases and J by 1 base, with 10 bases of the junction left unmatched. From germline, CDR1 is SGHVS and CDR2 FQNEAQ. CDR3 nucleotides: TGTGCCAGCAGCTCACCCTCGGGACAGGGGGCCCTTAACTATGGCTACACCTTC. Its translation is CASSSPSGQGALNYGYTF.

About this clonotype itself: Since a much larger clone is just one base distant, this may be a read error. V is TRBV7-2 and J is TRBJ1-6; 7 nucleotides agree with TRBD1. This CDR3 is 16 amino acids long. CDR1 is SGHTA, CDR2 FQGNSA, per germline. The V and J ends lost 7 bases and 9 bases, in that order; junction bases with no gene match: 15. The CDR3 loop reads CASILQGIGNGSPLHF. DNA of the CDR3: TGTGCCAGCATCCTACAGGGGATTGGGAATGGTTCACCCCTCCACTTT.

The chain has TRBV4-1 and TRBJ2-5; D is uncertain. Germline V gene data show CDR1 as MGHRA and CDR2 as YSYEKL. The CDR3 has 14 amino acids. The V end lost 0 bases, the J end lost 1 base, and 6 bases lay between the germline ends. The CDR3 region is CASSQDMIQETQYF. CDR3 bases: TGCGCCAGCAGCCAAGATATGATCCAAGAGACCCAGTACTTC.

This clonotype was counted between two and nine times. The chain combines TRBV5-1 with TRBJ1-3; the D is unclear. Germline V CDR1 and CDR2: SGHRS, YFSETQ. Trimming stripped 4 bases from V and 2 bases from J, with 10 bases between. The CDR3 is made up of 14 amino acids. In DNA form, the CDR3 reads TGCGCCAGCAGCCGGACGGGGACTGGAAACACCATATATTTT. Translating it yields CASSRTGTGNTIYF.

This clonotype appeared a few times. The chain joins TRBV5-1 to TRBJ2-7; 7 nucleotides match TRBD1. The CDR3 covers 14 residues. The ends lost 4 bases at V and 5 bases at J; junction bases unmatched: 9. Per the germline V gene, CDR1 is SGHRS and CDR2 is YFSETQ. This CDR3 is CASSDGTVLNEQYF. The CDR3 region has the DNA TGCGCCAGCAGCGACGGGACAGTTCTGAACGAGCAGTACTTC.

This clonotype was observed many times. The CDR3 DNA sequence: TGCAGTGCTAGTCAACAGGGAGAGAGCTATGGCTACACCTTC. Protein product: CSASQQGESYGYTF. The rearrangement links TRBV20-1 to TRBJ1-2; tentative D call: TRBD1 (6 bases). This CDR3 spans 14 amino acids. The V end was cut by 3 bases, the J end by 4 bases, with 15 bases between. Germline CDR1 is DFQATT and CDR2 is SNEGSKA (reference sequence).

There are a few counts of this clonotype. The chain combines TRBV7-9 with TRBJ2-7; D perhaps matches TRBD1 (5 bases). The CDR3 consists of 14 residues. The germline V gene has CDR1 SEHNR and CDR2 FQNEAQ (reference sequence). Trimming took off 4 bases at V and 5 bases at J, with 15 bases between the two ends. The CDR3 sequence: CASSSSEARDEQYF. The CDR3 DNA is TGTGCCAGCAGCTCATCTGAGGCCAGGGACGAGCAGTACTTC.

As regards this clonotype: A much larger clonotype is one base distant, so this may be a read error. The V call is TRBV12-3 or TRBV12-4, the J call TRBJ2-7, with D hard to call. The CDR3 sequence is 14 residues long. Deletions cut 5 bases from V and 0 bases from J, with 11 bases between. For the CDR3, the DNA is TGTGCCAGCAGTCCCACGGGCACCTCCTACGAGCAGTACTTC. Translating gives CASSPTGTSYEQYF.

This clonotype has ten or more counts. V gene TRBV30 combines with J gene TRBJ2-5; 8 bases line up with TRBD2. Looked up from germline, CDR1 is GTSNPN and CDR2 is SVGIG (reference sequence). This CDR3 is 16 amino acids long. J gave up 0 bases and V 0 bases, and 6 bases lay outside the gene matches. CDR3 loop: CAWSVGSGANQETQYF. The CDR3 nucleotides read TGTGCCTGGAGTGTCGGTAGCGGGGCGAACCAAGAGACCCAGTACTTC.

V is TRBV30 and J is TRBJ2-6; a weak D match, TRBD1 (5 bases). Trimming shortened V by 5 bases and J by 0 bases, and 8 bases separated the two germline ends. The CDR3 has 14 residues. CDR1 and CDR2 (germline): GTSNPN, SVGIG (reference sequence). The CDR3 spells CAWAGYSGANVLTF. The CDR3 DNA follows: TGTGCCTGGGCAGGGTACTCTGGGGCCAACGTCCTGACTTTC.

The chain recombines TRBV5-1 with TRBJ1-1, with TRBD1 identical over 8 bases. The V gene's germline CDR1 is SGHRS and CDR2 YFSETQ. V gave up 2 bases and J gave up 11 bases; unmatched junction bases: 11. The CDR3 is 14 residues long. CDR3 in DNA: TGCGCCAGCAGCTTTAACCCGGACAGGGATTGGGCTTTCTTT. This gives the protein CASSFNPDRDWAFF.

The rearrangement links TRBV4-1 to TRBJ2-4; D gene unclear. The germline CDR1 and CDR2 sequences are MGHRA and YSYEKL. V was cut by 1 base and J by 1 base, with 11 bases left in between. The CDR3 covers 16 residues. The CDR3 spells CASSQVFVVAKNIQYF. CDR3 coding DNA: TGCGCCAGCAGCCAAGTTTTCGTTGTTGCCAAAAACATTCAGTACTTC.